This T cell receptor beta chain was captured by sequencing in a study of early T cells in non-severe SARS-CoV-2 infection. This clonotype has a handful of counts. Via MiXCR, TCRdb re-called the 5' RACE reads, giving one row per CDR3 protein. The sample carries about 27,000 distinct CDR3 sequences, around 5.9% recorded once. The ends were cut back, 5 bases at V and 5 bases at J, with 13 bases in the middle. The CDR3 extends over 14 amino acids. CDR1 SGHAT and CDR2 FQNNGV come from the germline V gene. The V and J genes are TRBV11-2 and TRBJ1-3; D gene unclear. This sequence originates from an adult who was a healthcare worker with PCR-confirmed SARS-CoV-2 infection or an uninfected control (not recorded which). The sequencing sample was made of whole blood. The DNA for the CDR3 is TGTGCCAGCAGCCTTGGCCTGGGCAGAAACACCATATATTTT. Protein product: CASSLGLGRNTIYF.